A single sample gave rise to the 20 T cell receptor beta chains below, sequenced in a study of CD8+ T cells in alopecia areata. Treatment described: oral pan-JAK inhibitor, 5-10 mg twice daily. The sequencing template was cDNA reverse transcribed from extracted RNA. Using immunoSEQ multiplex PCR, the repertoire was profiled, and TCRdb retains in-frame clones only, with some absent. The sample holds over 150,000 clones, around 60% seen once. The material was CD4+ T cells sorted from blood, obtained at week 24, from a patient treated with tofacitinib. The source of these receptors is a human donor with alopecia areata.

V usage is TRBV12-5 and J usage is TRBJ2-7, with D hard to call. Per the germline V gene, CDR1 is LGHNT and CDR2 is FRNRAP. The length of the CDR3 is 12 residues. With 8 bases removed from V and 3 bases from J, the gap between germline ends came to 11 bases. CDR3 nucleotides: TGTGCTAGTAATCGGCAGAACTACGAGCAGTACTTC. The encoded protein is CASNRQNYEQYF.

The chain couples TRBV7-9 to TRBJ1-5; maybe TRBD1 (6 bases). This CDR3 has 12 residues. Germline loops: CDR1 SEHNR, CDR2 FQNEAQ (reference sequence). V was trimmed by 7 bases and J by 7 bases, leaving 11 bases between them. In DNA form, the CDR3 reads TGTGCCAGCACTACGGGGGCCCAGCCCCAGCATTTT. This sequence encodes CASTTGAQPQHF.

The CDR3 DNA is TGTGCCTGGACGGGTTCCACTGAAGCTTTCTTT. It specifies CAWTGSTEAFF. J is TRBJ1-1 and V is TRBV30, with unresolved D. Germline V gene sequence: CDR1 GTSNPN, CDR2 SVGIG (reference sequence). The CDR3 has 11 amino acids. Trimming took off 4 bases at V and 4 bases at J, with 7 bases between the two ends.

DNA for the CDR3: TGTGCCAGCAGCCCCTGGACTAGCGGGAACACCGGGGAGCTGTTTTTT. It translates to CASSPWTSGNTGELFF. The chain uses TRBV9 and TRBJ2-2; 10 bases agree with TRBD2. After removal of 4 bases from V and 1 base from J, the junction contained 4 bases not matched to a gene. Germline V lookup: CDR1 SGDLS, CDR2 YYNGEE. The CDR3 consists of 16 residues.

The rearrangement joins TRBV7-2 to TRBJ1-2; D is possibly TRBD1 (6 bases). CDR1 and CDR2 from the germline V gene are SGHTA and FQGNSA. The CDR3 covers 17 residues. Between the trimmed V and J ends, which lost 0 bases and 2 bases, there was a span of 16 bases. In DNA form, the CDR3 reads TGTGCCAGCAGCTTAGCCCACTTATTGGACAGCAACTATGGCTACACCTTC. This translates into CASSLAHLLDSNYGYTF.

The rearrangement joins TRBV4-2 to TRBJ2-1, with D hard to call. This CDR3 has 15 residues. Trimming left V 4 bases short and J 4 bases short, with 14 bases between. Looked up from germline, CDR1 is LGHNA and CDR2 is YNFKEQ. CDR3 sequence: CASSPVNTGYNEQFF. The CDR3 DNA reads TGTGCCAGCAGCCCCGTGAACACCGGGTACAATGAGCAGTTCTTC.

The V call is TRBV15, the J call TRBJ2-7, with TRBD1 identical over 9 bases. The CDR3 is 15 residues long. Germline CDR1 and CDR2: LNHNV and YYDKDF (reference sequence). Trimming at V came to 0 bases and at J to 0 bases, leaving 0 bases not matched to a gene. DNA for the CDR3: TGTGCCACCAGCAGAGAGACAGGGGGCTCCTACGAGCAGTACTTC. Residues: CATSRETGGSYEQYF.

This rearrangement joins TRBV29-1 to TRBJ1-1; D is perhaps TRBD1 (6 bases). V was clipped by 1 base and J by 6 bases, with 12 bases between them. The germline V gene encodes CDR1 SQVTM and CDR2 ANQGSEA. The CDR3 is 13 residues long. This CDR3 reads CSVEGQGRAEAFF. CDR3 DNA sequence: TGCAGCGTTGAAGGGCAGGGGAGGGCTGAAGCTTTCTTT.

The chain recombines TRBV5-1 with TRBJ1-3; no definite D call. V shed 3 bases and J shed 1 base, with 5 bases lying between them. CDR3 length equals 13 residues. Germline V lookup: CDR1 SGHRS, CDR2 YFSETQ. CDR3 in DNA: TGCGCCAGCAGCTCGGATTCTGGAAACACCATATATTTT. This gives the protein CASSSDSGNTIYF.

V usage is TRBV27 and J usage is TRBJ1-2; D uncertain. Between the trimmed V and J ends, which lost 5 bases and 10 bases, there was a span of 14 bases. Germline lookup yields CDR1 MNHEY and CDR2 SMNVEV (reference sequence). This CDR3 spans 12 amino acids. The CDR3, as DNA: TGTGCCAGCAGTCCCCGTCCGGGGATCTACACCTTC. This translates into CASSPRPGIYTF.

Only a few counts were recorded for this clone. V usage is TRBV13 and J usage is TRBJ1-5; D possibly corresponds to TRBD1 (6 bases). The CDR3 is 15 amino acids. Germline CDR1 reads PRHDT; CDR2 reads FYEKMQ (reference sequence). V was clipped by 0 bases and J by 5 bases, with 11 bases between them. The chain's CDR3 is CASSLGQGSHQPQHF. The CDR3 nucleotides are TGTGCCAGCAGCTTAGGTCAGGGGTCACATCAGCCCCAGCATTTT.

The rearrangement uses TRBV15 and TRBJ1-1; TRBD1 aligns across 7 bases. V was pared by 0 bases and J by 6 bases, with 7 bases of the junction left unmatched. The CDR3 contains 15 residues. Germline loops: CDR1 LNHNV, CDR2 YYDKDF (reference sequence). This CDR3 is CATSRDPDRASEAFF. The CDR3 bases are TGTGCCACCAGCAGAGATCCCGACAGGGCCTCTGAAGCTTTCTTT.

The genes are TRBV4-2 and TRBJ1-1; D is undetermined. V lost 11 bases, J lost 2 bases, and 9 bases lay in between. The germline V gene has CDR1 LGHNA and CDR2 YNFKEQ. The CDR3 runs to 11 residues. As DNA, the CDR3 is TGTGCCGACCGGCCAAACACTGAAGCTTTCTTT. Translating it yields CADRPNTEAFF.

The chain uses TRBV30 and TRBJ2-7; D is uncertain. The CDR3 is 12 amino acids. The V end was cut by 1 base, the J end by 3 bases, with 7 bases between. CDR1 and CDR2 from the germline V gene are GTSNPN and SVGIG (reference sequence). The CDR3 spells CAWSGNLYEQYF. The CDR3 DNA is TGTGCCTGGAGTGGAAACCTCTACGAGCAGTACTTC.

The V call is TRBV2, the J call TRBJ1-2; no clear D. The CDR3 loop spans 11 amino acids. Trimming pared 8 bases from V and 7 bases from J, leaving 11 bases between. The germline V gene has CDR1 SNHLY and CDR2 FYNNEI. The CDR3 region has the DNA TGTGCCAGCCGGCAGGAGGGTGGCTACACCTTC. It specifies CASRQEGGYTF. Full variable domain (rest looked up from reference TRBV2 and TRBJ1-2): EPEVTQTPSHQVTQMGQEVILRCVPISNHLYFYWYRQILGQKVEFLVSFYNNEISEKSEIFDDQFSVERPDGSNFTLKIRSTKLEDSAMYFCASRQEGGYTFGSGTRLTVV.

This chain connects TRBV2 to TRBJ1-2, with TRBD1 matching 10 bases. The V segment lost 11 bases and the J segment 8 bases; nucleotides outside the gene matches: 8. The CDR3 length is 12 residues. CDR1 is SNHLY and CDR2 is FYNNEI in the germline V gene. CDR3 DNA sequence: TGTGCCGAGACAGGGGGCGCTGGGGGCTACACCTTC. It codes for CAETGGAGGYTF.

The chain combines TRBV5-6 with TRBJ2-7; 7 bases match TRBD1. Trimming cost V 3 bases and J 2 bases; bases outside gene matches: 5. Germline CDR1 reads SGHDT; CDR2 reads YYEEEE. The CDR3 runs 14 residues. The CDR3 region is CASSWRTGTYEQYF. Here the CDR3 DNA reads TGTGCCAGCAGCTGGAGGACAGGAACCTACGAGCAGTACTTC.

The V gene is TRBV19, the J gene TRBJ2-7, with 11 bases that match TRBD1. Losses at the gene ends were 5 bases for V and 3 bases for J; bases not matched to a gene: 3. Germline V gives CDR1 LNHDA, CDR2 SQIVND (reference sequence). The CDR3 runs 14 residues. CDR3 loop: CASSGTGGGYEQYF. For the CDR3, the DNA is TGTGCCAGTAGTGGGACAGGGGGAGGCTACGAGCAGTACTTC. Supplemented by reference TRBV19 and TRBJ2-7, the full variable domain reads DGGITQSPKYLFRKEGQNVTLSCEQNLNHDAMYWYRQDPGQGLRLIYYSQIVNDFQKGDIAEGYSVSREKKESFPLTVTSAQKNPTAFYLCASSGTGGGYEQYFGPGTRLTVT.

This clone was seen a handful of times. The V gene is TRBV14, the J gene TRBJ1-1; unclear D gene. Germline V gene lookup returns CDR1 SGHDN and CDR2 FVKESK. V gave up 4 bases and J gave up 6 bases, with 15 bases separating them. This CDR3 region has 14 residues. CDR3 nucleotide sequence: TGTGCCAGCAGCCGCTACTCTGGACGGGCTGAAGCTTTCTTT. This sequence encodes CASSRYSGRAEAFF.

The rearrangement joins TRBV29-1 to TRBJ2-6; D unresolved. V lost 5 bases to trimming and J lost 0 bases, with 14 bases between them. The CDR3 runs to 16 residues. The germline CDR1 and CDR2 sequences are SQVTM and ANQGSEA. The CDR3 is CSVPALPFSGANVLTF. CDR3 DNA sequence: TGCAGCGTTCCGGCCTTACCCTTCTCTGGGGCCAACGTCCTGACTTTC.